One and the same sample provided the 2 T cell receptor beta chains below, sequenced in a study of cytomegalovirus exposure and HLA in healthy donors. Amplification used 60 Vbeta primers and 13 Jbeta primers. Only in-frame clones appear in the TCRdb table, and some are missing; sequencing was by immunoSEQ multiplex PCR. The sample has around 150,000 clones; 70% to 85% are singletons. The sequenced sample consisted of PBMCs. Every receptor here comes from a man between 35 and 55 years old in good health and CMV-seronegative.

The chain is built from TRBV10-2 and TRBJ1-1, with 9 nucleotides matching TRBD1. Losses at the gene ends were 6 bases for V and 3 bases for J; bases not matched to a gene: 5. The CDR3 consists of 14 residues. Germline V lookup: CDR1 WSHSY, CDR2 SAAADI. Here the CDR3 reads CASSRDRVDTEAFF. Here the CDR3 DNA reads TGCGCCAGCAGCCGGGACAGGGTCGACACTGAAGCTTTCTTT.

In the case of this clone: At one boundary the junction diverges from the germline segment, which might be a read error. The rearrangement links TRBV7-9 to TRBJ2-1; 8 bases line up with TRBD2. The CDR3 consists of 13 residues. Germline CDR1 and CDR2: SEHNR and FQNEAQ (reference sequence). The CDR3, as DNA: TGCGCCTCTAGGCTAGCGGGTGACAATGAGCAGTTCTTC. Translated, it gives CASRLAGDNEQFF.